The 5 T cell receptor beta chains in this list originate from one sample, sequenced in a study of T cells after yellow fever vaccination. Each CDR3 protein is one row after TCRdb ran MiXCR on the 5' RACE reads. Here the sample spans hundreds of thousands of distinct CDR3 sequences, around 12% being singletons. The sequences come from PBMCs, collected on the day of the yellow fever booster vaccination. These receptors came from a man aged 30-40 years who received the YFV17D yellow fever vaccine.

This clonotype was observed a few times. J is TRBJ2-2 and V is TRBV7-2; the D is unclear. The V and J ends lost 3 bases and 2 bases respectively, with 4 bases between them. Germline-derived CDR1 and CDR2 are SGHTA and FQGNSA. This CDR3 contains 13 residues. CDR3 bases: TGTGCCAGCAGCTTTTCCAACACCGGGGAGCTGTTTTTT. Protein sequence: CASSFSNTGELFF.

This clonotype was detected a few times. The V and J genes are TRBV6-5 and TRBJ2-7; TRBD1 matches 7 bases. This CDR3 is built from 11 residues. Germline V gene sequence: CDR1 MNHEY, CDR2 SVGAGI. V shed 5 bases and J 6 bases; nucleotides not matched to a gene: 1. The CDR3 sequence is CASSTGVEQYF. The DNA for the CDR3 is TGTGCCAGCAGTACAGGGGTCGAGCAGTACTTC.

The table lists this clonotype with a few counts. The genes are TRBV20-1 and TRBJ2-5; D call uncertain. The CDR3 extends over 10 amino acids. Germline values: CDR1 DFQATT, CDR2 SNEGSKA (reference sequence). Trimming removed 6 bases from V and 3 bases from J, with 5 bases in between. The DNA of the CDR3 is TGCAGTGCCATGAAAGAGACCCAGTACTTC. It codes for CSAMKETQYF.

V and J are TRBV5-1 and TRBJ2-2; no clear D gene. Germline lookup yields CDR1 SGHRS and CDR2 YFSETQ. The CDR3 has 14 amino acids. Trimming cost V 0 bases and J 4 bases, with 7 bases left between them. CDR3 region: CASSLDVLTGELFF. CDR3 DNA: TGCGCCAGCAGCTTGGATGTCCTCACCGGGGAGCTGTTTTTT.

The chain carries TRBV5-4 and TRBJ2-1; 10 bases align to TRBD1. Trimming removed 3 bases from V and 8 bases from J; junction bases left unmatched: 5. Germline values: CDR1 SGHNT, CDR2 YYREEE (reference sequence). CDR3 length equals 14 residues. CDR3 nucleotide sequence: TGTGCCAGCAGCTCCCGGGACAGGGGATATGAGCAGTTCTTC. Its translation: CASSSRDRGYEQFF.